This is a list of T cell receptor beta chains from one sample in a study of PD-L1 blockade in urothelial cancer. Profiling relied on immunoSEQ multiplex PCR, and the TCRdb table lists in-frame clones only, not all of them. The sample contains tens of thousands of clones, around four fifths of which appear only once. Sequencing was performed on PBMCs, taken around atezolizumab (anti-PD-L1) treatment. The source of these receptors is a man aged 35 to 55 with urothelial cancer. The CDR3 runs from the conserved cysteine through the conserved F or W. The order of the fields is clone size, J gene, D gene, V gene, CDR3 DNA, CDR3 protein. D genes are given only for firm matches. Size is omitted from some rows. Given values are once, few, many or a class for expanded clones.

size: once
J: TRBJ1-1
D: TRBD1
V: TRBV5-1
DNA: TGCGCCAGCAGCCTCGGGACAGGAAGAATGAACACTGAAGCTTTCTTT
CDR3: CASSLGTGRMNTEAFF

size: NA
J: TRBJ2-3
D: TRBD2
V: TRBV29-1
DNA: TGCAGCGTTGGCGGACTAGCGGGAGGAGAGGGGAGCACAGATACGCAGTATTTT
CDR3: CSVGGLAGGEGSTDTQYF

size: NA
J: TRBJ1-1
D: TRBD1
V: TRBV5-6
DNA: TGTGCCAGCAGCTTGGTAATGGTACAGGGGGCCCCCACTGAAGCTTTCTTT
CDR3: CASSLVMVQGAPTEAFF

size: NA
J: TRBJ1-1
D: NA
V: TRBV10-1
DNA: TGCGCCAGCAGTGAGTCCACTCGAGTCTCTCACACTGAAGCTTTCTTT
CDR3: CASSESTRVSHTEAFF

size: NA
J: TRBJ2-7
D: NA
V: TRBV15
DNA: TGTGCCACCAGCAGAGGACCCTCGACGGGGGAATCCGAGCAGTACTTC
CDR3: CATSRGPSTGESEQYF

size: once
J: TRBJ2-3
D: TRBD2
V: TRBV4-3
DNA: TGCGCCAGCAGCCAAGAGGGAGGGCAGTCAGATACGCAGTATTTT
CDR3: CASSQEGGQSDTQYF

size: once
J: TRBJ1-5
D: TRBD1
V: TRBV6-1
DNA: TGTGCCAGCAGTGCAACAGGGGGCAATCAGCCCCAGCATTTT
CDR3: CASSATGGNQPQHF

size: NA
J: TRBJ1-1
D: TRBD1
V: TRBV9
DNA: TGTGCCAGCAGCGCTAGACAGGGAACAGGTGAAGCTTTCTTT
CDR3: CASSARQGTGEAFF

size: few
J: TRBJ2-7
D: NA
V: TRBV4-3
DNA: TGCGCCAGCAGCCAAGATGGGGGACTGATCTACGAGCAGTACTTC
CDR3: CASSQDGGLIYEQYF

size: NA
J: TRBJ1-1
D: TRBD1
V: TRBV30
DNA: TGTGCCTGGAGTGGGGGACAGTGGAACACTGAAGCTTTCTTT
CDR3: CAWSGGQWNTEAFF

size: NA
J: TRBJ2-7
D: NA
V: TRBV9
DNA: TGTGCCAGCGGAACTGATACAGGTTACTCCAACGAGCAGTACTTC
CDR3: CASGTDTGYSNEQYF

size: NA
J: TRBJ1-2
D: NA
V: TRBV28
DNA: TGTGCCACCCCGAGCTACTATGGCTACACCTTC
CDR3: CATPSYYGYTF

size: NA
J: TRBJ1-2
D: NA
V: TRBV13
DNA: TGTGCCAGCAGCCCAGAATTAAATAGGATTCCTCGGCGGTATGGCTACACCTTC
CDR3: CASSPELNRIPRRYGYTF

size: once
J: TRBJ1-1
D: NA
V: TRBV11-2
DNA: TGTGCCAGCAGCTTAAACACCAACACTGAAGCTTTCTTT
CDR3: CASSLNTNTEAFF

size: NA
J: TRBJ1-2
D: NA
V: TRBV6-6
DNA: TGTGCCAGCAGTTCTACGGGTACTGATGGCTACACCTTC
CDR3: CASSSTGTDGYTF

size: NA
J: TRBJ2-2
D: TRBD2
V: TRBV27
DNA: TGTGCCAGCAGTTTCTTGGGGACTAGGTCGTCCGGGGAGCTGTTTTTT
CDR3: CASSFLGTRSSGELFF

size: NA
J: TRBJ1-4
D: TRBD1
V: TRBV5-5
DNA: TGTGCCAGCAGCCGAATGGACAGGGGTAGAAACGAAAAACTGTTTTTT
CDR3: CASSRMDRGRNEKLFF

size: NA
J: TRBJ2-1
D: NA
V: TRBV28
DNA: TGTGCCAGCAGTTTAAGACAGTTACAGTTCTTC
CDR3: CASSLRQLQFF

size: NA
J: TRBJ1-1
D: NA
V: TRBV5-1
DNA: TGCGCCAGCAGCTTGGCCGGGGATGCGGAAGCTTTCTTT
CDR3: CASSLAGDAEAFF

size: NA
J: TRBJ2-2
D: NA
V: TRBV5-1
DNA: TGCGCCAGCAGCTTGGACTCCACCGGGGAGCTGTTTTTT
CDR3: CASSLDSTGELFF

size: once
J: TRBJ2-3
D: TRBD2
V: TRBV29-1
DNA: TGCAGCGTTGCGGGGCTAGCGGGAGCTAGCACAGATACGCAGTATTTT
CDR3: CSVAGLAGASTDTQYF

size: NA
J: TRBJ2-7
D: NA
V: TRBV5-1
DNA: TGCGCCAGCACCAGGACGGGAACCTACGAGCAGTACTTC
CDR3: CASTRTGTYEQYF

size: once
J: TRBJ1-5
D: NA
V: TRBV2
DNA: TGTGCCAGCAGGGCCCAGGGTGCCAGCAATCAGCCCCAGCATTTT
CDR3: CASRAQGASNQPQHF

size: NA
J: TRBJ1-2
D: TRBD1
V: TRBV13
DNA: TGTGCCAGCAGCGTCACAGGGGTGGGATTGTCGGCTAACTATGGCTACACCTTC
CDR3: CASSVTGVGLSANYGYTF

size: NA
J: TRBJ2-7
D: NA
V: TRBV29-1
DNA: TGCAGCGTGGCCAACTTGGGGGGTTCCTACGAGCAGTACTTC
CDR3: CSVANLGGSYEQYF

size: NA
J: TRBJ2-7
D: TRBD2
V: TRBV13
DNA: TGTGCCAGCAGCTTAACGGGACTAGGGGTGAACGAGCAGTACTTC
CDR3: CASSLTGLGVNEQYF

size: once
J: TRBJ2-5
D: TRBD1
V: TRBV30
DNA: TGTGCCTGGAGCGGGACAGAAAAAGAGACCCAGTACTTC
CDR3: CAWSGTEKETQYF

size: NA
J: TRBJ1-3
D: TRBD1
V: TRBV9
DNA: TGTGCCAGCAGCGTAGAGACAGGGGCTGGAAACACCATATATTTT
CDR3: CASSVETGAGNTIYF

size: NA
J: TRBJ1-5
D: TRBD1
V: TRBV19
DNA: TGTGCCAGTAGTATAGGTGGAGTGGCAGGGGGAGGAATAAGCAATCAGCCCCAGCATTTT
CDR3: CASSIGGVAGGGISNQPQHF

size: NA
J: TRBJ1-2
D: NA
V: TRBV11-2
DNA: TGTGCCAGCAGCTTTAGAGGCGGCTACACCTTC
CDR3: CASSFRGGYTF

size: NA
J: TRBJ2-7
D: TRBD1
V: TRBV5-1
DNA: TGCGCCAGCAGCTTTGATGGACAGGGGGTTTACGAGCAGTACTTC
CDR3: CASSFDGQGVYEQYF

size: NA
J: TRBJ2-7
D: TRBD1
V: TRBV28
DNA: TGTGCCAGCAGTTTCCTCGAGGACAGGGTCCCCTCCTACGAGCAGTACTTC
CDR3: CASSFLEDRVPSYEQYF

size: few
J: TRBJ2-1
D: NA
V: TRBV20-1
DNA: TGCAGTGCTAGGGAGGCCGGGGGGCAGTTCTTC
CDR3: CSAREAGGQFF

size: NA
J: TRBJ1-2
D: NA
V: TRBV5-1
DNA: TGCGCCAGCAGCCCGTTAGCTGAGGGCAGAATGGATGGCTACACCTTC
CDR3: CASSPLAEGRMDGYTF

size: NA
J: TRBJ1-2
D: TRBD1
V: TRBV27
DNA: TGTGCCAGCAGCGACTTCCGGGACAGAGAGGGCTACACCTTC
CDR3: CASSDFRDREGYTF

size: NA
J: TRBJ2-7
D: NA
V: TRBV19
DNA: TGTGCCAGTAGTATAGCTCGCGGGGCGGGCGAGCAGTACTTC
CDR3: CASSIARGAGEQYF

size: once
J: TRBJ2-1
D: TRBD2
V: TRBV27
DNA: TGTGCCAGCAGGGGGCTAGCGGGATCGGTTGAGCAGTTCTTC
CDR3: CASRGLAGSVEQFF